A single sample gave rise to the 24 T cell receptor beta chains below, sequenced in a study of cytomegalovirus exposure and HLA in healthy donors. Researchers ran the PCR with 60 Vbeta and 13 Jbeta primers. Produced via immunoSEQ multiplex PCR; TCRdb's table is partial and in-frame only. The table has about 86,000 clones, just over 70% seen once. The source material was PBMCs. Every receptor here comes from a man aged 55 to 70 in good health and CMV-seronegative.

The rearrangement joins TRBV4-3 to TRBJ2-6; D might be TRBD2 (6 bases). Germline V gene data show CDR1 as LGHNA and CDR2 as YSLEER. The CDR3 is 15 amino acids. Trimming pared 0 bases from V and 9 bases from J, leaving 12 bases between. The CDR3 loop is CASSQDMGGINVLTF. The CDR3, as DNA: TGCGCCAGCAGCCAAGATATGGGAGGAATCAACGTCCTGACTTTC.

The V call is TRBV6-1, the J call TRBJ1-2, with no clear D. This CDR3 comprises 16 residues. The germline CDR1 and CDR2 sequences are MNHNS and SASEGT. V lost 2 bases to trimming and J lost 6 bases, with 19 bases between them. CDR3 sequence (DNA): TGTGCCAGCAGTGAATACCCACTGAGGCGGATCAATGGCTACACCTTC. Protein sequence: CASSEYPLRRINGYTF.

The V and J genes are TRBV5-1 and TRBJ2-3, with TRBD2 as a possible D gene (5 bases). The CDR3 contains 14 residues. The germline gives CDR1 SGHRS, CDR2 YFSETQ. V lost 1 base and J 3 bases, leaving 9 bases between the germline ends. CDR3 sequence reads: CASSLRGITDTQYF. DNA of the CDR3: TGCGCCAGCAGCTTGCGGGGTATTACAGATACGCAGTATTTT.

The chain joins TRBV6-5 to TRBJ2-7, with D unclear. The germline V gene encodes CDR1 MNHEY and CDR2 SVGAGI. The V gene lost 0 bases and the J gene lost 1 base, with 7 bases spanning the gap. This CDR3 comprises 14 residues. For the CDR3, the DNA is TGTGCCAGCAGTTACTCAGCCAGGTCCTACGAGCAGTACTTC. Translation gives CASSYSARSYEQYF.

The chain's CDR3 is CASSYTPDAEAFF. CDR3 sequence (DNA): TGTGCCAGCAGCTACACCCCAGATGCTGAAGCTTTCTTT. The chain is built from TRBV7-2 and TRBJ1-1; D uncertain. This CDR3 has 13 amino acids. Germline CDR1 and CDR2: SGHTA and FQGNSA. The V and J ends lost 4 bases and 6 bases respectively, with 12 bases between them. The whole variable domain, filled in from reference TRBV7-2 and TRBJ1-1, reads GAGVSQSPSNKVTEKGKDVELRCDPISGHTALYWYRQSLGQGLEFLIYFQGNSAPDKSGLPSDRFSAERTGGSVSTLTIQRTQQEDSAVYLCASSYTPDAEAFFGQGTRLTVV.

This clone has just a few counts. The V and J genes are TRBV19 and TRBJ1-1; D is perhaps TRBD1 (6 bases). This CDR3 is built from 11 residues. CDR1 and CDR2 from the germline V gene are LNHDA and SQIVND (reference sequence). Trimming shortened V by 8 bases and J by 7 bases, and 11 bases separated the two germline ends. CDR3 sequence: CASQDRREAFF. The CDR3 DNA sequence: TGTGCCAGTCAAGACAGGCGTGAAGCTTTCTTT.

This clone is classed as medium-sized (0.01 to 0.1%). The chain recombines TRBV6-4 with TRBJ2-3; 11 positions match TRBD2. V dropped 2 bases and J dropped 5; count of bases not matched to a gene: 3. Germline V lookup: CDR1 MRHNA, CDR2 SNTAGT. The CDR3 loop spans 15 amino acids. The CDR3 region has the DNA TGTGCCAGCAGTGACCTAGCGGGGGGAAAAGATACGCAGTATTTT. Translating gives CASSDLAGGKDTQYF.

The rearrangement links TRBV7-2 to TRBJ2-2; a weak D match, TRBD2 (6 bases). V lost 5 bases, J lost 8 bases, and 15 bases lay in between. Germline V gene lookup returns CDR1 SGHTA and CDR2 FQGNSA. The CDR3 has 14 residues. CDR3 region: CASSATPDYGELFF. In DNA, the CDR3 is TGTGCCAGCAGCGCCACTCCGGACTATGGGGAGCTGTTTTTT.

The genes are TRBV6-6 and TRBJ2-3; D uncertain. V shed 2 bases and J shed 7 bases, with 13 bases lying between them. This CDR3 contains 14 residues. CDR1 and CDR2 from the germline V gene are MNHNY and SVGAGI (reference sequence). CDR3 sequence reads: CASSYNTLGYTQYF. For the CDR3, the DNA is TGTGCCAGCAGTTACAACACGCTAGGCTATACGCAGTATTTT.

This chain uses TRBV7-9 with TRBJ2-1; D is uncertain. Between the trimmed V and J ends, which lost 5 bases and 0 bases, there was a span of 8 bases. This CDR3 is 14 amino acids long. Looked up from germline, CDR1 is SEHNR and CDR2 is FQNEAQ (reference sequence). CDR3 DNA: TGTGCCAGCAGCAAACTGAGCTCCTACAATGAGCAGTTCTTC. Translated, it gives CASSKLSSYNEQFF.

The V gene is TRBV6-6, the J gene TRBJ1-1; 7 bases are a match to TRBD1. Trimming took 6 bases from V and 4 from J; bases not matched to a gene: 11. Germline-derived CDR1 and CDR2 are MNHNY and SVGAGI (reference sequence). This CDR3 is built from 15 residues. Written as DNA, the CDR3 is TGTGCCAGCAGACGACACCGACAGGGACGCACTGAAGCTTTCTTT. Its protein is CASRRHRQGRTEAFF.

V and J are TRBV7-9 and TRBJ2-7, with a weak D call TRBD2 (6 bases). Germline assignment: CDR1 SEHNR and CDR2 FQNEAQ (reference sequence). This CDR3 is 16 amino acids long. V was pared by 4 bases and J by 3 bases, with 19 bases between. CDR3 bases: TGTGCCAGCAGCTATCTTTATGCGGGGAACGTCTACGAGCAGTACTTC. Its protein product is CASSYLYAGNVYEQYF. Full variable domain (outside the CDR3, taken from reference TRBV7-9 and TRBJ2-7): DTGVSQNPRHKITKRGQNVTFRCDPISEHNRLYWYRQTLGQGPEFLTYFQNEAQLEKSRLLSDRFSAERPKGSFSTLEIQRTEQGDSAMYLCASSYLYAGNVYEQYFGPGTRLTVT.

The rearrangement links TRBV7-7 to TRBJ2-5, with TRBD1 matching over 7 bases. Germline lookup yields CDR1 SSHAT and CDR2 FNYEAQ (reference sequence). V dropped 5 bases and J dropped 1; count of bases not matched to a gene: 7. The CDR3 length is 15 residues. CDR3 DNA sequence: TGTGCCAGCAGCCCAAAGGGGACAGTCCAAGAGACCCAGTACTTC. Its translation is CASSPKGTVQETQYF.

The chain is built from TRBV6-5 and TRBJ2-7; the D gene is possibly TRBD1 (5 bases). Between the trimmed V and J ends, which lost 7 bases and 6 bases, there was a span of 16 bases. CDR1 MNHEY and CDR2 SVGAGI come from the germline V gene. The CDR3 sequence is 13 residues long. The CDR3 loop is CASKAQAVSEQYF. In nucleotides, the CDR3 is TGTGCCAGCAAGGCACAGGCCGTATCCGAGCAGTACTTC.

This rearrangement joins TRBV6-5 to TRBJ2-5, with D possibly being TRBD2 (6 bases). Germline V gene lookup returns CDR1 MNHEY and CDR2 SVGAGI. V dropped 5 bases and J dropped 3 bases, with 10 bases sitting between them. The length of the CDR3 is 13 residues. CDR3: CASSQRREETQYF. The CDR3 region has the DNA TGTGCCAGCAGTCAACGGAGGGAAGAGACCCAGTACTTC.

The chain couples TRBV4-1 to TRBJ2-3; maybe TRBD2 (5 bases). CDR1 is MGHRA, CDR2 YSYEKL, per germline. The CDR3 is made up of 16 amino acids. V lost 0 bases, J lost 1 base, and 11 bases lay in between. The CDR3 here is CASSQDTRGGTDTQYF. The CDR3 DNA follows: TGCGCCAGCAGCCAAGACACACGGGGAGGCACAGATACGCAGTATTTT.

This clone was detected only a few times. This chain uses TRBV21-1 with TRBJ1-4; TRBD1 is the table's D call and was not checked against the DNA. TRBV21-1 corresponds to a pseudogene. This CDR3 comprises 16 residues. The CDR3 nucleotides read TGTGCCAGCAGCAAGCCGGACAGGGGGCGCGATGAAAAACTGTTTTTT. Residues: CASSKPDRGRDEKLFF.

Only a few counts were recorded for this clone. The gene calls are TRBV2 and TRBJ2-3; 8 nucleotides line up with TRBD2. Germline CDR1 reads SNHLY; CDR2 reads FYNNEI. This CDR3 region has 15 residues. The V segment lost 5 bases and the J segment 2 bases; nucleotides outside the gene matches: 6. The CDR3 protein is CASSIQRGNTDTQYF. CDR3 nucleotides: TGTGCCAGCAGTATCCAGCGGGGGAACACAGATACGCAGTATTTT.

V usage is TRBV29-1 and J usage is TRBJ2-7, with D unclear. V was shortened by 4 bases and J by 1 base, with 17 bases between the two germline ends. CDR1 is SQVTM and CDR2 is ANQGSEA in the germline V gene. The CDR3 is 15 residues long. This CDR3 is CSVATATTPSYEQYF. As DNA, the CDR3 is TGCAGCGTTGCGACGGCGACGACACCATCCTACGAGCAGTACTTC.

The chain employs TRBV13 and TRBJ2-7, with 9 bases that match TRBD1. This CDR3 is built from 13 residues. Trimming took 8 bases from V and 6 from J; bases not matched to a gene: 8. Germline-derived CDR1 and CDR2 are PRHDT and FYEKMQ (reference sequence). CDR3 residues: CASPTGGSLEQYF. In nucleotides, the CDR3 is TGTGCCAGCCCAACAGGGGGCTCCCTCGAGCAGTACTTC.

In nucleotides, the CDR3 is TGTGCCAGCAGGGGGCCGGGACTAGCGGGATACAATGAGCAGTTCTTC. Translated, it gives CASRGPGLAGYNEQFF. V is TRBV5-8 and J is TRBJ2-1; the match to TRBD2 covers 13 bases. This CDR3 comprises 16 residues. J gave up 4 bases and V 5 bases, and 6 bases lay outside the gene matches. Germline assignment: CDR1 SGHTS and CDR2 YDEGEE.

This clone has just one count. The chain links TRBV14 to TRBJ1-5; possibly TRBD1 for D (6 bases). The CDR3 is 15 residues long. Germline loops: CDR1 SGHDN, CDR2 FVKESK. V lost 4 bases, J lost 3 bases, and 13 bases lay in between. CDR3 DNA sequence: TGTGCCAGCAGCCCCGCAGGGGCGGACAATCAGCCCCAGCATTTT. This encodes CASSPAGADNQPQHF.

Here the CDR3 reads CASSLVLAGDTQYF. Here the CDR3 DNA reads TGTGCCAGCAGCTTAGTGCTAGCCGGGGATACGCAGTATTTT. The chain combines TRBV7-8 with TRBJ2-3; a possible D gene is TRBD2 (5 bases). Per the germline V gene, CDR1 is SGHVS and CDR2 is FQNEAQ. The CDR3 runs to 14 residues. V was cut by 1 base and J by 6 bases, with 11 bases left in between.

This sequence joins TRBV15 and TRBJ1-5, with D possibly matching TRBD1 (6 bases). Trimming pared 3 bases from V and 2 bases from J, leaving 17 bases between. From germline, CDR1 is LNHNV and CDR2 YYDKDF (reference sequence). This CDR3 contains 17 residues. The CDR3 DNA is TGTGCCACCAGCAGCCCGCTCACGGCAGGGGGCAATCAGCCCCAGCATTTT. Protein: CATSSPLTAGGNQPQHF.